Listed below are T cell receptor beta chains from one sample, sequenced in a study of T cells after posttransplantation cyclophosphamide. Repertoires were generated with immunoSEQ multiplex PCR, while TCRdb's copy carries only in-frame clones and drops some. Of tens of thousands of clones listed, about 86% are singletons. The sequenced sample consisted of PBMCs. The source is a man aged 25-40 years with a blood cancer, CMV-positive, and with a related stem cell donor. Each CDR3 is given with its conserved first and last residue. D genes are given only for firm matches. A clone size is listed for some rows: how often the clone was seen (once, few, many), or a class if it is expanded.

cdr3_aa cdr3_nt clone_size d_call j_call v_call
CASSVGQVSYEQYF TGTGCCAGCAGTGTCGGACAGGTCTCCTACGAGCAGTACTTC once TRBD1 TRBJ2-7 TRBV6-5
CASTRSGSSSYEQYF TGTGCCAGCACCCGAAGCGGGTCTAGCTCCTACGAGCAGTACTTC - - TRBJ2-7 TRBV9
CASSQLYPGLAYQETQYF TGTGCCAGCAGCCAATTGTACCCGGGACTAGCATACCAAGAGACCCAGTACTTC - TRBD2 TRBJ2-5 TRBV7-9
CASSRGQGITYEQYF TGTGCCAGTAGTAGGGGACAGGGCATTACCTACGAGCAGTACTTC - TRBD1 TRBJ2-7 TRBV19
CASSFDSYNEQFF TGTGCCAGCAGTTTTGACAGCTACAATGAGCAGTTCTTC - - TRBJ2-1 TRBV27
CASSLAPSGTSYNEQFF TGCGCCAGCAGCTTGGCACCTAGCGGGACGTCCTACAATGAGCAGTTCTTC many TRBD2 TRBJ2-1 TRBV5-1
CAWTGQFQETQYF TGTGCCTGGACCGGACAGTTTCAAGAGACCCAGTACTTC - - TRBJ2-5 TRBV30
CATSSGRPLTQYF TGTGCCACCAGCAGTGGTCGTCCACTTACGCAGTATTTT - - TRBJ2-3 TRBV15
CASSLAQGAPGTQYF TGTGCCAGCAGCTTGGCACAGGGGGCGCCGGGGACCCAGTACTTC - TRBD1 TRBJ2-5 TRBV5-4
CAWSRVRGKLFF TGTGCCTGGAGTAGGGTTCGGGGAAAACTGTTTTTT once - TRBJ1-4 TRBV30
CASSQINRGPQHF TGTGCCAGCAGTCAAATAAACAGGGGGCCCCAGCATTTT once TRBD1 TRBJ1-5 TRBV28
CASSLDTSRQFF TGTGCCAGCAGCTTGGACACCTCAAGACAGTTCTTC - - TRBJ2-1 TRBV7-2
CASSLTGTARLAGGSGELFF TGTGCCAGCAGTTTAACCGGGACGGCCAGACTAGCGGGAGGGTCCGGGGAGCTGTTTTTT few TRBD2 TRBJ2-2 TRBV27
CASSGGTVTDTQYF TGTGCCAGCAGCGGTGGAACAGTCACAGATACGCAGTATTTT - - TRBJ2-3 TRBV7-9
CASSSQTGTSGYEQYF TGCGCCAGCAGCTCTCAAACCGGGACTAGCGGCTACGAGCAGTACTTC - TRBD2 TRBJ2-7 TRBV5-1
CASSPPDSTEAFF TGTGCCAGCAGTCCCCCCGACAGCACTGAAGCTTTCTTT - - TRBJ1-1 TRBV28
CASSDWRGRGNQPQHF TGTGCCAGCAGTGACTGGAGGGGGCGAGGGAATCAGCCCCAGCATTTT - TRBD1 TRBJ1-5 TRBV2
CASSRPGDGYTF TGTGCCAGCAGCCGCCCAGGGGACGGCTACACCTTC - - TRBJ1-2 TRBV28
CASSLNGLGAYEQYF TGTGCCAGCAGCTTAAATGGACTAGGAGCTTACGAGCAGTACTTC - TRBD2 TRBJ2-7 TRBV7-3
CASSWTPGGTGELFF TGTGCCAGCTCTTGGACGCCCGGGGGGACCGGGGAGCTGTTTTTT - TRBD2 TRBJ2-2 TRBV2
CASSSIRDRIYNEQFF TGTGCCAGCAGCTCTATCCGGGACAGGATCTACAATGAGCAGTTCTTC - TRBD1 TRBJ2-1 TRBV11-2
CATSCPYIGGGNIQYF TGCGCCACCAGTTGCCCTTATATAGGCGGTGGGAACATTCAGTACTTC once - TRBJ2-4 TRBV10-1